Following are 8 T cell receptor beta chains from one sample sequenced in a study of blood T cell repertoires in COVID-19. Repertoires were generated with immunoSEQ multiplex PCR, while TCRdb's copy carries only in-frame clones and drops some. This sample has fewer than 250,000 clones, with roughly 85% found just once. Source material: PBMCs or T cells enriched from blood (not recorded which). Receptors were obtained from a woman aged 45 to 65 with acute COVID-19.

The chain joins TRBV7-2 to TRBJ1-2; 7 nucleotides line up with TRBD1. The CDR3 contains 15 residues. The junction had 8 bases not matched to a gene; V was cut back by 4 bases and J by 3 bases. Per germline, CDR1 SGHTA and CDR2 FQGNSA. The CDR3 sequence: CASSSDRRRHYGYTF. CDR3 DNA sequence: TGTGCCAGCAGCTCGGACAGGCGGCGTCACTATGGCTACACCTTC.

This chain's CDR3 is CASSSWQGIYGYTF. The CDR3 DNA follows: TGTGCCAGCAGCTCTTGGCAGGGGATCTATGGCTACACCTTC. The chain links TRBV7-3 to TRBJ1-2; D may be TRBD1 (6 bases). Germline values: CDR1 SGHTA, CDR2 FQGTGA. The CDR3 has 14 residues. V was trimmed by 4 bases and J by 4 bases, leaving 13 bases between them. Full variable domain (remainder filled in from reference TRBV7-3 and TRBJ1-2): GAGVSQTPSNKVTEKGKYVELRCDPISGHTALYWYRQSLGQGPEFLIYFQGTGAADDSGLPNDRFFAVRPEGSVSTLKIQRTERGDSAVYLCASSSWQGIYGYTFGSGTRLTVV.

The V and J genes are TRBV5-1 and TRBJ2-7, with TRBD2 matching 9 bases. This CDR3 spans 14 amino acids. J lost 3 bases, V lost 2 bases, and 3 bases had no gene match. Germline lookup yields CDR1 SGHRS and CDR2 YFSETQ. CDR3 sequence reads: CASSFSGSFYEQYF. The DNA of the CDR3 is TGCGCCAGCAGCTTTAGCGGGAGTTTCTACGAGCAGTACTTC.

The V gene is TRBV6-5, the J gene TRBJ1-1, with 9 nucleotides matching TRBD1. Germline trimming cut 8 bases from V and 4 bases from J; bases unmatched to any gene: 8. Per the germline V gene, CDR1 is MNHEY and CDR2 is SVGAGI. The CDR3 is 14 amino acids. CDR3 residues: CASGRDRVVTEAFF. CDR3 nucleotides: TGTGCCAGCGGCCGGGACAGGGTAGTCACTGAAGCTTTCTTT.

The J gene is TRBJ1-2, the V gene TRBV18; D gene uncertain. CDR1 and CDR2 from the germline V gene are KGHSH and LQKENI. The V end was cut by 2 bases, the J end by 2 bases, with 9 bases between. The CDR3 runs to 14 residues. The CDR3 DNA is TGTGCCAGCTCACCAGGCAGTTCCAACTATGGCTACACCTTC. Encoded protein: CASSPGSSNYGYTF.

This clone came up a few times. The rearrangement links TRBV6-6 to TRBJ2-2; 12 positions agree with TRBD2. J gave up 6 bases and V 5 bases, and 10 bases lay outside the gene matches. CDR3 length: 17 amino acids. Germline lookup yields CDR1 MNHNY and CDR2 SVGAGI (reference sequence). CDR3: CASSLRGRLAGAGELFF. The CDR3 DNA sequence: TGTGCCAGCAGTCTTCGGGGTAGACTAGCGGGGGCCGGGGAGCTGTTTTTT.

The chain is built from TRBV5-1 and TRBJ2-7; no firm D call. CDR3 length equals 14 residues. Trimming took off 1 base at V and 1 base at J, with 9 bases between the two ends. Germline CDR1 and CDR2: SGHRS and YFSETQ. DNA for the CDR3: TGCGCCAGCAGCTTGAATACAGTATCCTACGAGCAGTACTTC. It codes for CASSLNTVSYEQYF.

Written as DNA, the CDR3 is TGTGCCAGCTCTCCCTGGACAGTTAAAAACACTGAAGCTTTCTTT. Translated, it gives CASSPWTVKNTEAFF. This chain joins TRBV18 and TRBJ1-1, with a possible D match to TRBD1 (6 bases). The CDR3 length is 15 residues. From germline, CDR1 is KGHSH and CDR2 LQKENI. Between the trimmed V and J ends, which lost 6 bases and 2 bases, there was a span of 16 bases.